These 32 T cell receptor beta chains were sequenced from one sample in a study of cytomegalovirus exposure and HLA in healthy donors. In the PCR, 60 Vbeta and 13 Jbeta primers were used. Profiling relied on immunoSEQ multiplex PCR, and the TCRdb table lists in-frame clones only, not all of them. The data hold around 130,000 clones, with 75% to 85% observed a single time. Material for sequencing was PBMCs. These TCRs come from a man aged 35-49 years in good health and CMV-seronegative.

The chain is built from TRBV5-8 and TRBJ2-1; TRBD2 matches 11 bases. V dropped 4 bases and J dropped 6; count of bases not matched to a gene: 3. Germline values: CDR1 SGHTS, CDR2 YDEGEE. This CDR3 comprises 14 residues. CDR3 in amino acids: CASSQGLAGNEQFF. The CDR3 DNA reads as TGTGCCAGCAGCCAAGGACTAGCGGGCAATGAGCAGTTCTTC. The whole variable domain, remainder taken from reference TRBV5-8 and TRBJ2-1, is EAGVTQSPTHLIKTRGQQATLRCSPISGHTSVYWYQQALGLGLQFLLWYDEGEERNRGNFPPRFSGRQFPNYSSELNVNALELEDSALYLCASSQGLAGNEQFFGPGTRLTVL.

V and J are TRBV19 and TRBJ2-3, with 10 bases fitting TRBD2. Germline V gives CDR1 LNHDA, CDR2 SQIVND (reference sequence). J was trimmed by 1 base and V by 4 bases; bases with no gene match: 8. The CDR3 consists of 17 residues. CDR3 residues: CASSRISGTSGTDTQYF. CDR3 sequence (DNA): TGTGCCAGTAGTAGGATCTCCGGGACTAGCGGCACAGATACGCAGTATTTT. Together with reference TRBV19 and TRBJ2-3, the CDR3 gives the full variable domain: DGGITQSPKYLFRKEGQNVTLSCEQNLNHDAMYWYRQDPGQGLRLIYYSQIVNDFQKGDIAEGYSVSREKKESFPLTVTSAQKNPTAFYLCASSRISGTSGTDTQYFGPGTRLTVL.

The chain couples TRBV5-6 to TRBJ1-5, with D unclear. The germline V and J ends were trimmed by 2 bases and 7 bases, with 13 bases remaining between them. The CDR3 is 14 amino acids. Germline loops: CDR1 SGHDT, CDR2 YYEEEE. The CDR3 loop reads CASSFRGQGQPQHF. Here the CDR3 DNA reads TGTGCCAGCAGCTTCAGAGGGCAAGGGCAGCCCCAGCATTTT.

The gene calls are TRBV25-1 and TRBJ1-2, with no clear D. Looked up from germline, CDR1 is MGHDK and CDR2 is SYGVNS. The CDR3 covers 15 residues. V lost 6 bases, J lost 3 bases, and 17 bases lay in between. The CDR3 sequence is CASSPVGGPDYGYTF. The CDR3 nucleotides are TGTGCCAGCAGCCCGGTCGGAGGGCCCGACTATGGCTACACCTTC.

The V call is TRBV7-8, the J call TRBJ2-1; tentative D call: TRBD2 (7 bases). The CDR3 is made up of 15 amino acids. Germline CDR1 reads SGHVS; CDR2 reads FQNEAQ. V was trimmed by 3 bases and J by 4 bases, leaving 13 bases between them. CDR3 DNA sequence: TGTGCCAGCAGCTTGGGCGGGGGCTTGTACAATGAGCAGTTCTTC. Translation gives CASSLGGGLYNEQFF.

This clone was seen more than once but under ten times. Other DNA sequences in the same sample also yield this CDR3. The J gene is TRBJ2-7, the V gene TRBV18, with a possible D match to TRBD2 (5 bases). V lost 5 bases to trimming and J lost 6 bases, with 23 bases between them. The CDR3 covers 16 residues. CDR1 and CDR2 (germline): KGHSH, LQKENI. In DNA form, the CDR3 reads TGTGCCAGCTCATACACCATAGGAGGATGGACTGGCGAGCAGTACTTC. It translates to CASSYTIGGWTGEQYF.

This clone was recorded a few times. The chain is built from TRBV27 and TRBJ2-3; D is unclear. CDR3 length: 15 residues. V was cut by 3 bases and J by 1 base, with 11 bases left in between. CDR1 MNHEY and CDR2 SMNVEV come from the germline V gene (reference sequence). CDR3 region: CASSFTPVGTDTQYF. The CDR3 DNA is TGTGCCAGCAGTTTCACCCCGGTGGGCACAGATACGCAGTATTTT.

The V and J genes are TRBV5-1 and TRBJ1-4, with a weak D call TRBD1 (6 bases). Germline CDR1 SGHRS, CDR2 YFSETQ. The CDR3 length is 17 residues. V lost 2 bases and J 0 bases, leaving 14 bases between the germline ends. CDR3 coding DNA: TGCGCCAGCAGCTTTAACTTAAGACAGGCAACTAATGAAAAACTGTTTTTT. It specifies CASSFNLRQATNEKLFF. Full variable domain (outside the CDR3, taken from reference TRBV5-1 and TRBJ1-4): KAGVTQTPRYLIKTRGQQVTLSCSPISGHRSVSWYQQTPGQGLQFLFEYFSETQRNKGNFPGRFSGRQFSNSRSEMNVSTLELGDSALYLCASSFNLRQATNEKLFFGSGTQLSVL.

CDR3 in amino acids: CASSTGTGGGQDNEQFF. The CDR3 DNA reads TGCGCCAGCAGTACCGGGACAGGGGGCGGCCAGGACAATGAGCAGTTCTTC. This sequence joins TRBV5-1 and TRBJ2-1; 12 positions agree with TRBD1. The V gene's germline CDR1 is SGHRS and CDR2 YFSETQ. V lost 5 bases, J lost 5 bases, and 11 bases stayed unmatched. The CDR3 contains 17 residues. Together with reference TRBV5-1 and TRBJ2-1, the CDR3 gives the full variable domain: KAGVTQTPRYLIKTRGQQVTLSCSPISGHRSVSWYQQTPGQGLQFLFEYFSETQRNKGNFPGRFSGRQFSNSRSEMNVSTLELGDSALYLCASSTGTGGGQDNEQFFGPGTRLTVL.

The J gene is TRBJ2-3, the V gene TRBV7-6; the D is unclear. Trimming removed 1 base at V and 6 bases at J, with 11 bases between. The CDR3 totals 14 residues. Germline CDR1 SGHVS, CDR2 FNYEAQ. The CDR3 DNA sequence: TGTGCCAGCAGCTTAGGTTCTGGGCAGGATACGCAGTATTTT. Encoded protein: CASSLGSGQDTQYF. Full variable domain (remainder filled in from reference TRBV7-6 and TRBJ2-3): GAGVSQSPRYKVTKRGQDVALRCDPISGHVSLYWYRQALGQGPEFLTYFNYEAQQDKSGLPNDRFSAERPEGSISTLTIQRTEQRDSAMYRCASSLGSGQDTQYFGPGTRLTVL.

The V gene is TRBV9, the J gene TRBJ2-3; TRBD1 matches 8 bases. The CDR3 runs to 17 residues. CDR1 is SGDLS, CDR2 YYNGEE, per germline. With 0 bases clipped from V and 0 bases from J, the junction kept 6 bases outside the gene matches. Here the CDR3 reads CASSVGHRGSSTDTQYF. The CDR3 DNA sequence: TGTGCCAGCAGCGTAGGACACAGGGGGTCGAGCACAGATACGCAGTATTTT.

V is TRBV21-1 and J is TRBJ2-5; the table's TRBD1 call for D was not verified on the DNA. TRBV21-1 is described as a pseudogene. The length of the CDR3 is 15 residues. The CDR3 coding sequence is TGTGCCAGCAGCAAAGTGGTGAGGGACAGGCAGACCCAGTACTTC. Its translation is CASSKVVRDRQTQYF.

CDR3 loop: CSAVDRDYGYTF. CDR3 sequence (DNA): TGCAGCGCGGTGGACAGAGACTATGGCTACACCTTC. The V call is TRBV29-1, the J call TRBJ1-2; a possible D gene is TRBD1 (6 bases). The V end was cut by 7 bases, the J end by 3 bases, with 12 bases between. Germline V gives CDR1 SQVTM, CDR2 ANQGSEA. The CDR3 sequence is 12 residues long.

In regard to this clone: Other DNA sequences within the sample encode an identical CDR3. The CDR3 is CASRPGQGPEKLFF. CDR3 nucleotide sequence: TGTGCCAGCAGGCCGGGACAGGGTCCTGAAAAACTGTTTTTT. This sequence joins TRBV6-1 and TRBJ1-4; 9 bases agree with TRBD1. The germline V gene has CDR1 MNHNS and CDR2 SASEGT. The CDR3 is 14 amino acids. The V segment lost 6 bases and the J segment 7 bases; nucleotides outside the gene matches: 6.

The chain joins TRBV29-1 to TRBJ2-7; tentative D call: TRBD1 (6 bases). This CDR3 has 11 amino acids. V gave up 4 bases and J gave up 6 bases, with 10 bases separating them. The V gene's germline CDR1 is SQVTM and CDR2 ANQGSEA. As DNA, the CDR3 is TGCAGCGTTGCAACAGGGCCCGAGCAGTACTTC. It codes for CSVATGPEQYF.

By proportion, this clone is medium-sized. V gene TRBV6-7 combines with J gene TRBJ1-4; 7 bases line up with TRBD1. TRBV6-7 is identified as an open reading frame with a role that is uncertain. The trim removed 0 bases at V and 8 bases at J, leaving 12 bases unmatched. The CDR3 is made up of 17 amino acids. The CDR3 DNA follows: TGTGCCAGCAGTTACTCGTGCCGGGACAGAGAAATCGAAAAACTGTTTTTT. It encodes CASSYSCRDREIEKLFF.

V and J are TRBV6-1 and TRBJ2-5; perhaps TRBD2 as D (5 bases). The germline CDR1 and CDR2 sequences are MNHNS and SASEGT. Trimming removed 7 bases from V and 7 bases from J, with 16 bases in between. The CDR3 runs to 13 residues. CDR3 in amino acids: CASTPRQGGTQYF. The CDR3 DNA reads TGTGCCAGCACCCCCCGCCAAGGAGGGACCCAGTACTTC.

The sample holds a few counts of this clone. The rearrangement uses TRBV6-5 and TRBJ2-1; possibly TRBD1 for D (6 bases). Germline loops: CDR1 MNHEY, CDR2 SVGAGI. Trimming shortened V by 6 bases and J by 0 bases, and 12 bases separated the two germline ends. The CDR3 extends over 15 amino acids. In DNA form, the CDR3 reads TGTGCCAGCAGCCTCCGGGACAACTCCTACAATGAGCAGTTCTTC. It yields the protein CASSLRDNSYNEQFF.

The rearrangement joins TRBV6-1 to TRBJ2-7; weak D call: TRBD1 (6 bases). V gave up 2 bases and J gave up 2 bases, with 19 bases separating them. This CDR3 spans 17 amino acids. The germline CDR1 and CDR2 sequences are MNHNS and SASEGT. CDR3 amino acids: CASSEPGAGVKPYEQYF. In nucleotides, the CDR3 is TGTGCCAGCAGTGAACCTGGCGCAGGGGTAAAGCCCTACGAGCAGTACTTC.

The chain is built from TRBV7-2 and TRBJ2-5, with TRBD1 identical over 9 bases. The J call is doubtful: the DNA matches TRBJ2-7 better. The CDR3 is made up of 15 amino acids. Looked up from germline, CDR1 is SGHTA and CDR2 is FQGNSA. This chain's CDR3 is CASSFFGQGQYEQYF. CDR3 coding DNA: TGTGCCAGCAGCTTTTTCGGACAGGGGCAATACGAGCAGTACTTC.

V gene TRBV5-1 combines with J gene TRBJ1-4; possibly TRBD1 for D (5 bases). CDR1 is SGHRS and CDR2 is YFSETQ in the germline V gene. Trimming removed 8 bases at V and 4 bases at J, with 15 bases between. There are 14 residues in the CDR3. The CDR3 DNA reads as TGCGCCAGTACGCGACAGTCATTTAATGAAAAACTGTTTTTT. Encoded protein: CASTRQSFNEKLFF.

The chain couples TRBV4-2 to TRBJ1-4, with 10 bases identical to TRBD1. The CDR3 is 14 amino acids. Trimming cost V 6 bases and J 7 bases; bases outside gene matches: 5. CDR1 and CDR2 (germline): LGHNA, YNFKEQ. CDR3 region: CASRMGQGSEKLFF. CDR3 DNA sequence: TGTGCCAGCAGGATGGGACAGGGGAGTGAAAAACTGTTTTTT.

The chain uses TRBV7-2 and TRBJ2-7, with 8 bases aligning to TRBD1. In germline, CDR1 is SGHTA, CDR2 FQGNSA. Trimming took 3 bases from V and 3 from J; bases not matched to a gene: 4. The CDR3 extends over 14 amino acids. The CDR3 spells CASSFGQGHYEQYF. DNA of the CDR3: TGTGCCAGCAGCTTCGGACAGGGCCACTACGAGCAGTACTTC.

CDR3 DNA sequence: TGTGCCAGCAGCCTCAAACAGGGGGTAGACTCGGGGCCCCAGCATTTT. Translation gives CASSLKQGVDSGPQHF. The chain couples TRBV5-5 to TRBJ1-5; 8 bases match TRBD1. The V gene's germline CDR1 is SGHKS and CDR2 YYEKEE (reference sequence). This CDR3 contains 16 residues. Trimming took 4 bases from V and 9 from J; bases not matched to a gene: 15.

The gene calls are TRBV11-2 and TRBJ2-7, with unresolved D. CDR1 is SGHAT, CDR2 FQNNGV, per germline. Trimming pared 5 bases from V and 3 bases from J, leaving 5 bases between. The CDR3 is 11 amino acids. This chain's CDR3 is CASSQIYEQYF. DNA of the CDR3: TGTGCCAGCAGCCAGATCTACGAGCAGTACTTC. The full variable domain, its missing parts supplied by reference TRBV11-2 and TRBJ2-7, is EAGVAQSPRYKIIEKRQSVAFWCNPISGHATLYWYQQILGQGPKLLIQFQNNGVVDDSQLPKDRFSAERLKGVDSTLKIQPAKLEDSAVYLCASSQIYEQYFGPGTRLTVT.

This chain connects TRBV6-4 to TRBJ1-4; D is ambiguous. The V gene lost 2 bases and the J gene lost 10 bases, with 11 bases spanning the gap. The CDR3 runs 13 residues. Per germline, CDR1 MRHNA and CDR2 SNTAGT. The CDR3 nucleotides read TGTGCCAGCAGTGACGTCCTTGGCGGAAAACTGTTTTTT. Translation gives CASSDVLGGKLFF.

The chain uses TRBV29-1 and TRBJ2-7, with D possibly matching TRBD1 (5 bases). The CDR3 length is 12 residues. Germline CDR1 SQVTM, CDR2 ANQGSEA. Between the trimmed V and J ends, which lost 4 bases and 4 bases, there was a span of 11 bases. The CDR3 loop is CSVGAGRYEQYF. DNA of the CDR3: TGCAGCGTTGGGGCAGGGCGTTACGAGCAGTACTTC.

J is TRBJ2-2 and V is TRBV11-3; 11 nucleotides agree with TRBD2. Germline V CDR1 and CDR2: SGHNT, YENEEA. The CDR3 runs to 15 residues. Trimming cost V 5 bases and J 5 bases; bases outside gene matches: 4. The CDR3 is CASSPGLAGTGELFF. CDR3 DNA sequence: TGTGCCAGCAGCCCTGGACTAGCGGGTACCGGGGAGCTGTTTTTT.

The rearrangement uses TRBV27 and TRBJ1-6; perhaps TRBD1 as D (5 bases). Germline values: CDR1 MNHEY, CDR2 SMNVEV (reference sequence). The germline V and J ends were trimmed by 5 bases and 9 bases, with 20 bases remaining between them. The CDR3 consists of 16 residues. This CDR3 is CASSPSWGGGVSPLHF. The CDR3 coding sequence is TGTGCCAGCAGTCCCTCCTGGGGGGGAGGGGTTTCACCCCTCCACTTT.

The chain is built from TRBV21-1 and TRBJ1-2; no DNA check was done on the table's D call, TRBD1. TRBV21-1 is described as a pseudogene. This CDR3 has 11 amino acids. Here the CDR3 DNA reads TGTGCCAGCACCATTAACTATGGCTACACCTTC. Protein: CASTINYGYTF.

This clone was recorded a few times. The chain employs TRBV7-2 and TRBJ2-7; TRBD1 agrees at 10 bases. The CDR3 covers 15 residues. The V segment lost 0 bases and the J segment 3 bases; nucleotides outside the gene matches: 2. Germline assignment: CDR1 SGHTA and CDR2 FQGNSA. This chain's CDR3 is CASSLAGQGFYEQYF. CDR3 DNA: TGTGCCAGCAGCTTAGCGGGACAGGGGTTCTACGAGCAGTACTTC. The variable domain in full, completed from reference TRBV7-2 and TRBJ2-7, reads GAGVSQSPSNKVTEKGKDVELRCDPISGHTALYWYRQSLGQGLEFLIYFQGNSAPDKSGLPSDRFSAERTGGSVSTLTIQRTQQEDSAVYLCASSLAGQGFYEQYFGPGTRLTVT.

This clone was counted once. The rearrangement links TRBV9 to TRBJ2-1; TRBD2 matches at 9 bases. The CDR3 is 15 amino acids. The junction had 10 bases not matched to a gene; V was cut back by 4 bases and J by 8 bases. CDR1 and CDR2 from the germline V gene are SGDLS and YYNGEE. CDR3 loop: CASSMLAGNSDEQFF. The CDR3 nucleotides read TGTGCCAGCAGCATGCTAGCGGGAAACTCCGATGAGCAGTTCTTC.